These 14 T cell receptor beta chains were sequenced from one sample in a study of blood T cell repertoires in COVID-19. Repertoires were generated with immunoSEQ multiplex PCR, while TCRdb's copy carries only in-frame clones and drops some. The repertoire has more than 150,000 clones, roughly 80% of them found once; the top ten carry 5.2%. The sequenced sample consisted of peripheral blood. The receptors originated from a woman aged 30 to 39 with acute or convalescent COVID-19.

With respect to this clone: This could be a read error, since a much larger clone is one nucleotide away. Other DNA variants within this sample encode the same CDR3. The V gene is TRBV27, the J gene TRBJ1-2; maybe TRBD1 (5 bases). The CDR3 sequence is 13 residues long. Germline CDR1 and CDR2: MNHEY and SMNVEV (reference sequence). CDR3 sequence: CASRRGSGYGYTF. DNA of the CDR3: TGTGCTAGCAGAAGGGGTTCTGGCTATGGCTACACCTTC.

V and J are TRBV28 and TRBJ1-5; possible D gene TRBD1, 6 bases. Looked up from germline, CDR1 is MDHEN and CDR2 is SYDVKM. The CDR3 length is 14 residues. Between the trimmed V and J ends, which lost 9 bases and 2 bases, there was a span of 14 bases. This CDR3 reads CASTGNRRNQPQHF. CDR3 nucleotides: TGTGCCAGTACAGGGAATAGGCGCAATCAGCCCCAGCATTTT.

CDR3 amino acids: CASSHETEGSTEAFF. The CDR3 nucleotides are TGTGCCAGCAGTCACGAGACAGAAGGTAGCACTGAAGCTTTCTTT. This chain connects TRBV2 to TRBJ1-1; tentative D call: TRBD1 (5 bases). V lost 5 bases and J 4 bases, leaving 17 bases between the germline ends. CDR3 length equals 15 residues. Looked up from germline, CDR1 is SNHLY and CDR2 is FYNNEI.

This chain uses TRBV29-1 with TRBJ2-7; tentatively, D is TRBD1 (5 bases). From germline, CDR1 is SQVTM and CDR2 ANQGSEA. The CDR3 runs to 13 residues. The V gene lost 4 bases and the J gene lost 2 bases, with 12 bases spanning the gap. In DNA form, the CDR3 reads TGCAGCGTTGGGCCGCAGGGCCCCTACGAGCAGTACTTC. It encodes CSVGPQGPYEQYF.

Points on this clone: The junction and the germline gene differ at one end; a read error may be behind it. J is TRBJ2-1 and V is TRBV4-2; D may match TRBD1 or TRBD2 (7 bases each). Per germline, CDR1 LGHNA and CDR2 YNFKEQ. CDR3 length: 15 residues. CDR3 protein: CASSKDREGPNEQFF. CDR3 DNA sequence: TGTGCCAGCAGCAAAGACAGGGAGGGCCCCAATGAGCAGTTCTTC.

The rearrangement links TRBV6-5 to TRBJ2-1, with 9 positions matching TRBD2. After removal of 2 bases from V and 0 bases from J, the junction contained 2 bases not matched to a gene. This CDR3 comprises 16 residues. The germline gives CDR1 MNHEY, CDR2 SVGAGI. CDR3 nucleotides: TGTGCCAGCAGTTACCTAGCGGGAAGCTCCTACAATGAGCAGTTCTTC. Protein product: CASSYLAGSSYNEQFF.

This clone turned up a few times. The chain's CDR3 is CASSRYRGGTEAFF. The CDR3 DNA is TGTGCCAGCAGCCGATACAGGGGCGGGACTGAAGCTTTCTTT. This chain joins TRBV5-4 and TRBJ1-1; 7 bases fit TRBD1. J lost 5 bases, V lost 4 bases, and 8 bases had no gene match. From germline, CDR1 is SGHNT and CDR2 YYREEE (reference sequence). The CDR3 totals 14 residues.

The count of this clone is one. V usage is TRBV5-6 and J usage is TRBJ1-1; D unclear. The CDR3 sequence is 13 residues long. Germline V gene sequence: CDR1 SGHDT, CDR2 YYEEEE. Trimming removed 4 bases from V and 1 base from J, with 8 bases in between. CDR3 amino acids: CASSLVKNTEAFF. Here the CDR3 DNA reads TGTGCCAGCAGCCTCGTTAAGAACACTGAAGCTTTCTTT. Full variable domain (rest looked up from reference TRBV5-6 and TRBJ1-1): DAGVTQSPTHLIKTRGQQVTLRCSPKSGHDTVSWYQQALGQGPQFIFQYYEEEERQRGNFPDRFSGHQFPNYSSELNVNALLLGDSALYLCASSLVKNTEAFFGQGTRLTVV.

This clone occurred once. This chain uses TRBV6-1 with TRBJ1-3; D is perhaps TRBD1 (6 bases). The ends were cut back, 2 bases at V and 7 bases at J, with 21 bases in the middle. This CDR3 contains 17 residues. Germline V gene sequence: CDR1 MNHNS, CDR2 SASEGT. CDR3 in amino acids: CASSERGGGLQINTIYF. As DNA, the CDR3 is TGTGCCAGCAGTGAAAGGGGTGGGGGCCTTCAGATCAACACCATATATTTT.

The chain has TRBV11-2 and TRBJ1-1, with D possibly matching TRBD1 (5 bases). This CDR3 contains 15 residues. The V and J ends lost 6 bases and 4 bases respectively, with 18 bases between them. CDR1 and CDR2 from the germline V gene are SGHAT and FQNNGV. The CDR3 DNA reads as TGTGCCAGCAGACAAGTGCGGGGGAAGGGCACTGAAGCTTTCTTT. Amino acids: CASRQVRGKGTEAFF.

The chain joins TRBV3-1 (or the pseudogene TRBV3-2) to TRBJ2-2, with TRBD2 matching 8 bases. The CDR3 covers 15 residues. The ends lost 6 bases at V and 7 bases at J; junction bases unmatched: 10. The germline CDR1 and CDR2 sequences are LGHDT and YNNKEL (reference sequence). The CDR3: CASSHSGNRGGELFF. The DNA for the CDR3 is TGTGCCAGCAGTCATAGCGGGAATCGCGGCGGGGAGCTGTTTTTT.

The V and J genes are TRBV5-4 and TRBJ2-6, with D uncertain. This CDR3 comprises 15 residues. Per germline, CDR1 SGHNT and CDR2 YYREEE (reference sequence). V lost 4 bases, J lost 0 bases, and 8 bases lay in between. CDR3 residues: CASSPPGSGANVLTF. DNA of the CDR3: TGTGCCAGCAGCCCCCCCGGCTCTGGGGCCAACGTCCTGACTTTC.

The rearrangement links TRBV6-5 to TRBJ1-4; D uncertain. CDR1 is MNHEY and CDR2 is SVGAGI in the germline V gene. The length of the CDR3 is 15 residues. Trimming left V 6 bases short and J 5 bases short, with 16 bases between. CDR3 nucleotide sequence: TGTGCCAGCAGACCAGACCTGGGCTACAATGAAAAACTGTTTTTT. As protein: CASRPDLGYNEKLFF.

The rearrangement links TRBV24-1 to TRBJ2-1, with D tentatively TRBD1 (6 bases). The V gene's germline CDR1 is KGHDR and CDR2 SFDVKD. The V end lost 8 bases, the J end lost 3 bases, and 10 bases lay between the germline ends. This CDR3 region has 13 residues. The CDR3 loop reads CATTKTGYNEQFF. Written as DNA, the CDR3 is TGTGCCACCACTAAGACAGGCTACAATGAGCAGTTCTTC.